Following are 31 T cell receptor beta chains from one sample sequenced in a study of blood T cells in healthy people across ages (dated by TCRdb to the mid-2010s). The library was prepared using 5' RACE. Sequencing took place on an Illumina HiSeq 2500. A second PCR of roughly 6 to 11 cycles was run with a J-beta primer mix and a sample-barcoded 5' primer. The raw public data were reprocessed by TCRdb itself: fastp quality trimming at Q25, MiXCR clonotype calling, in-frame beta chains only. Duplicate CDR3 protein sequences are folded into a single record with the most common DNA and genes. The sample table shows 920,000 or so distinct CDR3 sequences, and less than 50% are seen once. In total, the top ten clones hold 18% of the sample. Sequencing used blood. These receptors originate from a woman aged 55-69 years in good health.

This clonotype was seen more than once but under ten times. The rearrangement uses TRBV20-1 and TRBJ2-1; 10 bases align to TRBD2. Germline CDR1 reads DFQATT; CDR2 reads SNEGSKA (reference sequence). The CDR3 is 17 residues long. Trimming cost V 3 bases and J 7 bases; bases outside gene matches: 15. The CDR3 DNA reads as TGCAGTGCTAGCCCCCTAATAAACAGCGGGAGGGTAAATGAGCAGTTCTTC. Residues: CSASPLINSGRVNEQFF.

The rearrangement joins TRBV29-1 to TRBJ1-1, with unresolved D. Germline CDR1 reads SQVTM; CDR2 reads ANQGSEA. Deletions cut 4 bases from V and 5 bases from J, with 11 bases between. There are 12 residues in the CDR3. CDR3 bases: TGCAGCGTTGTCAGAGGGCTTACTGAAGCTTTCTTT. Residues: CSVVRGLTEAFF.

This clonotype was observed a handful of times. The chain links TRBV27 to TRBJ2-2; D gene unclear. CDR1 and CDR2 from the germline V gene are MNHEY and SMNVEV (reference sequence). The germline V and J ends were trimmed by 7 bases and 6 bases, with 12 bases remaining between them. The CDR3 spans 13 residues. CDR3 coding DNA: TGTGCCAGCACCGTCCCAGGAGCCGGGGAGCTGTTTTTT. Its protein product is CASTVPGAGELFF.

The V gene is TRBV5-4, the J gene TRBJ2-3, with 8 positions matching TRBD2. The CDR3 totals 15 residues. V shed 0 bases and J 6 bases; nucleotides not matched to a gene: 6. Germline CDR1 SGHNT, CDR2 YYREEE (reference sequence). CDR3 protein: CASSLGAGDRDTQYF. CDR3 in DNA: TGTGCCAGCAGCTTGGGAGCGGGAGACAGGGATACGCAGTATTTT.

This chain joins TRBV21-1 and TRBJ2-3; the D call of TRBD1 is as the table states it, not checked on the DNA. TRBV21-1 is reported as a pseudogene. The CDR3 has 20 amino acids. The CDR3 loop is CASGSSGTGWSGESTDTQYF. The CDR3, as DNA: TGTGCCAGCGGTTCATCCGGGACAGGGTGGAGCGGGGAAAGCACAGATACGCAGTATTTT.

This clonotype was recorded many times. The chain carries TRBV20-1 and TRBJ2-7; TRBD1 matches at 12 bases. The CDR3 has 17 residues. Germline V gene sequence: CDR1 DFQATT, CDR2 SNEGSKA (reference sequence). With V trimmed by 2 bases and J by 4 bases, 12 bases remained unmatched. The CDR3 here is CSARPPPGTGGTYEQYF. The DNA of the CDR3 is TGCAGTGCTAGACCCCCCCCCGGGACAGGGGGCACTTACGAGCAGTACTTC.

This chain uses TRBV10-3 with TRBJ2-5, with 11 bases matching TRBD2. This CDR3 is built from 13 residues. The V gene end was trimmed by 2 bases and the J gene end by 11 bases; junction bases not matched to a gene: 4. The germline V gene encodes CDR1 ENHRY and CDR2 SYGVKD. The CDR3 DNA reads as TGTGCCATCAGTGAGGCTAGCGGGGGGTCGCAGTACTTC. Translation gives CAISEASGGSQYF.

A few counts support this clonotype. The V and J genes are TRBV6-2 or TRBV6-3 and TRBJ2-2, with D possibly TRBD2 on 6 matching bases. Germline V gene sequence: CDR1 MNHEY, CDR2 SVGEGT. Trimming removed 8 bases from V and 4 bases from J, with 17 bases in between. The CDR3 is 15 residues long. DNA of the CDR3: TGTGCCAGCTCACTAGCCGTCGTTGTCACCGGGGAGCTGTTTTTT. Translating gives CASSLAVVVTGELFF.

The chain joins TRBV6-1 to TRBJ2-1; 12 positions agree with TRBD2. The CDR3 sequence is 15 residues long. Germline V gene lookup returns CDR1 MNHNS and CDR2 SASEGT. The V and J ends lost 4 bases and 5 bases, in that order; junction bases with no gene match: 3. CDR3 residues: CASSALAGGHNEQFF. The CDR3 nucleotides are TGTGCCAGCAGTGCACTAGCGGGAGGCCACAATGAGCAGTTCTTC.

The chain carries TRBV27 and TRBJ1-5; no clear D gene. V was clipped by 1 base and J by 0 bases, with 7 bases between them. The length of the CDR3 is 15 residues. Germline V gives CDR1 MNHEY, CDR2 SMNVEV (reference sequence). The CDR3 bases are TGTGCCAGCAGTTTATATCCCAGTAGCAATCAGCCCCAGCATTTT. This encodes CASSLYPSSNQPQHF.

The chain employs TRBV20-1 and TRBJ2-7; no definite D call. There are 12 residues in the CDR3. Germline V lookup: CDR1 DFQATT, CDR2 SNEGSKA (reference sequence). The germline V and J ends were trimmed by 0 bases and 5 bases, with 8 bases remaining between them. The CDR3 loop reads CSARDRRNEQYF. In DNA form, the CDR3 reads TGCAGTGCTAGAGATCGCAGGAACGAGCAGTACTTC.

This clonotype has a handful of counts. The V and J genes are TRBV11-3 and TRBJ2-1; D gene uncertain. CDR1 and CDR2 from the germline V gene are SGHNT and YENEEA. CDR3 length: 11 residues. V lost 5 bases and J 6 bases, leaving 5 bases between the germline ends. The CDR3 region is CASSQLNEQFF. DNA for the CDR3: TGTGCCAGCAGCCAGCTCAATGAGCAGTTCTTC.

On this clonotype itself: The junction shows a germline mismatch at one end, possibly a read error. V usage is TRBV27 and J usage is TRBJ1-6; maybe TRBD1 (5 bases). The CDR3 totals 15 residues. CDR1 is MNHEY, CDR2 SMNVEV, per germline (reference sequence). The CDR3 loop is CASSLVQGPNSPPHF. The CDR3 DNA sequence: TGTGCCAGCAGTTTAGTCCAGGGCCCGAATTCACCCCCCCACTTT.

The chain is built from TRBV30 and TRBJ2-7; D tentatively reads TRBD1 or TRBD2 (5 bases each). Trimming left V 3 bases short and J 2 bases short, with 17 bases between. CDR1 GTSNPN and CDR2 SVGIG come from the germline V gene (reference sequence). The CDR3 spans 15 residues. The chain's CDR3 is CAWSRQGTGAYEQYF. CDR3 bases: TGTGCCTGGAGCCGTCAGGGCACCGGGGCCTACGAGCAGTACTTC.

The chain employs TRBV4-1 and TRBJ1-2; the D gene is possibly TRBD1 (6 bases). Germline V gene sequence: CDR1 MGHRA, CDR2 YSYEKL. CDR3 length equals 15 residues. V lost 2 bases to trimming and J lost 4 bases, with 14 bases between them. The CDR3 region is CASSQTGTFAYGYTF. CDR3 nucleotides: TGCGCCAGCAGCCAAACAGGGACGTTCGCCTATGGCTACACCTTC.

The chain has TRBV9 and TRBJ2-1; D may be TRBD2 (6 bases). V lost 4 bases to trimming and J lost 3 bases, with 17 bases between them. Germline CDR1 SGDLS, CDR2 YYNGEE. This CDR3 is 16 amino acids long. CDR3 residues: CASSSSWRGLYNEQFF. CDR3 DNA: TGTGCCAGCAGCTCCTCCTGGCGGGGACTCTACAATGAGCAGTTCTTC. The entire variable domain, with the rest obtained from reference TRBV9 and TRBJ2-1, is as follows: DSGVTQTPKHLITATGQRVTLRCSPRSGDLSVYWYQQSLDQGLQFLIQYYNGEERAKGNILERFSAQQFPDLHSELNLSSLELGDSALYFCASSSSWRGLYNEQFFGPGTRLTVL.

Regarding this clonotype: Given a much more abundant clone one base away, this may be a read error. The gene calls are TRBV7-2 and TRBJ2-4; 8 nucleotides match TRBD2. The CDR3 totals 15 residues. CDR1 SGHTA and CDR2 FQGNSA come from the germline V gene. The CDR3 region is CANSLDGRGQEPQYF. CDR3 coding DNA: TGTGCCAACAGCTTAGACGGGAGGGGTCAAGAGCCCCAGTACTTC.

This chain uses TRBV6-2 or TRBV6-3 with TRBJ2-7; TRBD2 matches 8 bases. The CDR3 loop spans 15 amino acids. Trimming removed 6 bases from V and 6 bases from J; junction bases left unmatched: 13. Germline V gene sequence: CDR1 MNHEY, CDR2 SVGEGT. CDR3 nucleotides: TGTGCCAGCAGAGACGGGGGGAGCGGGAGCAGCGAGCAGTACTTC. This translates into CASRDGGSGSSEQYF.

The V call is TRBV9, the J call TRBJ2-7; D not certain. This CDR3 comprises 12 residues. Germline V CDR1 and CDR2: SGDLS, YYNGEE. The V end was cut by 4 bases, the J end by 3 bases, with 8 bases between. This chain's CDR3 is CASSRSDYEQYF. DNA for the CDR3: TGTGCCAGCAGCCGCTCTGACTACGAGCAGTACTTC.

The chain uses TRBV6-5 and TRBJ2-7, with D unresolved. Trimming stripped 4 bases from V and 6 bases from J, with 13 bases between. The CDR3 is made up of 13 amino acids. The germline V gene has CDR1 MNHEY and CDR2 SVGAGI. DNA for the CDR3: TGTGCCAGCAGTTCCCTTTCGGGTAGCGAGCAGTACTTC. It yields the protein CASSSLSGSEQYF.

This clonotype has only a few counts. This CDR3 is CASSPPSRVSLQETQYF. The CDR3 nucleotides are TGTGCCAGCAGCCCGCCTAGTCGGGTTAGCCTACAAGAGACCCAGTACTTC. The chain links TRBV7-8 to TRBJ2-5; the D is unclear. V gave up 5 bases and J gave up 2 bases, with 21 bases separating them. The CDR3 has 17 residues. The germline gives CDR1 SGHVS, CDR2 FQNEAQ.

J is TRBJ2-3 and V is TRBV7-9; TRBD1 might be the D (5 bases). The CDR3 covers 15 residues. The V gene's germline CDR1 is SEHNR and CDR2 FQNEAQ (reference sequence). Between the trimmed V and J ends, which lost 1 base and 5 bases, there was a span of 13 bases. This CDR3 is CASSLGGLGIDTQYF. The CDR3 DNA is TGTGCCAGCAGCTTAGGGGGCCTTGGGATAGATACGCAGTATTTT.

The CDR3 reads CASSQDLTSEQFF. The CDR3 DNA is TGTGCCAGCAGCCAAGACCTAACGTCTGAGCAGTTCTTC. The chain links TRBV3-1 to TRBJ2-1; no firm D call. This CDR3 is 13 amino acids long. V lost 0 bases, J lost 9 bases, and 9 bases lay in between. In germline, CDR1 is LGHDT, CDR2 YNNKEL (reference sequence).

The V and J genes are TRBV9 and TRBJ2-5; no definite D call. This CDR3 comprises 15 residues. The V and J ends lost 1 base and 5 bases respectively, with 15 bases between them. Germline CDR1 and CDR2: SGDLS and YYNGEE. CDR3 DNA sequence: TGTGCCAGCAGCGTAATGTCGCAGGATTGGGAGACCCAGTACTTC. It yields the protein CASSVMSQDWETQYF.

The chain links TRBV6-1 to TRBJ2-3; D is possibly TRBD2 (6 bases). The V gene lost 8 bases and the J gene lost 4 bases, with 16 bases spanning the gap. This CDR3 region has 14 residues. Germline-derived CDR1 and CDR2 are MNHNS and SASEGT. The CDR3: CASASADRADTQYF. The DNA of the CDR3 is TGTGCCAGCGCTAGCGCCGACCGGGCAGATACGCAGTATTTT.

In its sample, this clonotype was seen a few times. V gene TRBV20-1 combines with J gene TRBJ2-7; maybe TRBD1 (6 bases). Trimming cost V 0 bases and J 9 bases, with 15 bases left between them. Per germline, CDR1 DFQATT and CDR2 SNEGSKA (reference sequence). The CDR3 is 13 residues long. The CDR3 here is CSARDTGFSAQYF. The DNA for the CDR3 is TGCAGTGCTAGAGATACAGGGTTCTCCGCGCAGTACTTC.

The rearrangement joins TRBV15 to TRBJ2-7; no firm D call. The J call may be wrong; the DNA end is better matched by TRBJ2-5. The CDR3 contains 12 residues. In germline, CDR1 is LNHNV, CDR2 YYDKDF (reference sequence). The CDR3, as DNA: TGTGCCACCAGTCCGGGCTTAGGGACCCAGTACTTC. Translation: CATSPGLGTQYF.

The J gene is TRBJ2-4, the V gene TRBV29-1; the D gene could be TRBD1 or TRBD2 (6 bases each). The DNA end is a closer match to TRBJ2-7, so the J assignment may be wrong. Germline values: CDR1 SQVTM, CDR2 ANQGSEA. This CDR3 region has 11 residues. In DNA form, the CDR3 reads TGCAGCGTGGGGGGCATCTACGAGCAGTACTTC. Translation gives CSVGGIYEQYF.

This clonotype was seen a few times. V usage is TRBV5-5 and J usage is TRBJ1-2; TRBD1 is a possible D gene (6 bases). The CDR3 totals 16 residues. Trimming shortened V by 4 bases and J by 0 bases, and 16 bases separated the two germline ends. Germline CDR1 reads SGHKS; CDR2 reads YYEKEE (reference sequence). Here the CDR3 DNA reads TGTGCCAGCAGCCGAAGCGGGGGCTCAGCTAACTATGGCTACACCTTC. Its translation: CASSRSGGSANYGYTF.

This sequence joins TRBV6-6 and TRBJ1-2; TRBD1 might be the D (6 bases). Germline assignment: CDR1 MNHNY and CDR2 SVGAGI (reference sequence). Trimming took 5 bases from V and 2 from J, leaving 12 bases between them. The CDR3 totals 14 residues. DNA of the CDR3: TGTGCCAGCAGTCGAGGACAGTCAAACTATGGCTACACCTTC. Protein: CASSRGQSNYGYTF.

The chain employs TRBV12-5 and TRBJ2-7, with D maybe TRBD1 (6 bases). CDR1 and CDR2 (germline): LGHNT, FRNRAP. The V and J ends lost 2 bases and 9 bases respectively, with 11 bases between them. The CDR3 length is 12 residues. The CDR3 coding sequence is TGTGCTAGTGGTTTGTCTCAGGGGAGGCAGTACTTC. Encoded protein: CASGLSQGRQYF. Together with reference TRBV12-5 and TRBJ2-7, the CDR3 gives the full variable domain: DARVTQTPRHKVTEMGQEVTMRCQPILGHNTVFWYRQTMMQGLELLAYFRNRAPLDDSGMPKDRFSAEMPDATLATLKIQPSEPRDSAVYFCASGLSQGRQYFGPGTRLTVT.